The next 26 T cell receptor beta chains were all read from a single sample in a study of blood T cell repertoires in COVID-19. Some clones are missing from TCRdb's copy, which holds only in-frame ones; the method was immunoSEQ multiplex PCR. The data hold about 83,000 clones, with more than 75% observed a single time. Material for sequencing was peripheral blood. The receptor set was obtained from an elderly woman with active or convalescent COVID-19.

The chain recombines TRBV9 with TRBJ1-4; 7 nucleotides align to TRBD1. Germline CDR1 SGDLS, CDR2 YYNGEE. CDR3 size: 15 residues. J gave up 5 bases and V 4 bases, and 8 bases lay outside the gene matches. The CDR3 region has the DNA TGTGCCAGCAGCCCGATGACAGGGCAAAATGAAAAACTGTTTTTT. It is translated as CASSPMTGQNEKLFF.

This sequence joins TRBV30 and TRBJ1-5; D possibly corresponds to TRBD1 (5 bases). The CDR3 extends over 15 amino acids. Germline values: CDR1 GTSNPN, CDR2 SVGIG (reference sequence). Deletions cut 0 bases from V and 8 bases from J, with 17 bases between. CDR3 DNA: TGTGCCTGGAGTGTAAGTAGGGGCCTCACGGAGCCCCAGCATTTT. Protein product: CAWSVSRGLTEPQHF.

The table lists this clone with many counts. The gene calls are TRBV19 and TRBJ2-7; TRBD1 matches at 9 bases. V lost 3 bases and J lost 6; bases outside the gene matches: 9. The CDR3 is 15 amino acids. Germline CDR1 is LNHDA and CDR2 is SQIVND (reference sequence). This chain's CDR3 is CASSITGGAGTEQYF. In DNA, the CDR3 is TGTGCCAGTAGTATTACAGGGGGCGCAGGTACCGAGCAGTACTTC.

The CDR3 DNA sequence: TGTGCCAGTACCAGGGGGCGTTATGGCTACACCTTC. Protein product: CASTRGRYGYTF. The chain recombines TRBV19 with TRBJ1-2; 8 nucleotides agree with TRBD1. Germline V lookup: CDR1 LNHDA, CDR2 SQIVND (reference sequence). V gave up 7 bases and J gave up 5 bases; unmatched junction bases: 3. CDR3 size: 12 residues.

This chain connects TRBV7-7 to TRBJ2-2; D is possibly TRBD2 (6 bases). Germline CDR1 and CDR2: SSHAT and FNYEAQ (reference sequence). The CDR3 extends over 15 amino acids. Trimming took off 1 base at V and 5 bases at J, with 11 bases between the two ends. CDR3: CASSLGGASTGELFF. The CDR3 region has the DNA TGTGCCAGCAGCTTAGGCGGGGCCTCAACCGGGGAGCTGTTTTTT.

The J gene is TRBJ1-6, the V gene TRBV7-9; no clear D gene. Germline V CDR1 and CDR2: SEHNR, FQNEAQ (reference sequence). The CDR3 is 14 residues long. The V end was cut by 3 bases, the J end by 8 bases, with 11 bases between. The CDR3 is CASSFEGVDSPLHF. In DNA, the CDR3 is TGTGCCAGCAGCTTCGAGGGAGTTGATTCACCCCTCCACTTT.

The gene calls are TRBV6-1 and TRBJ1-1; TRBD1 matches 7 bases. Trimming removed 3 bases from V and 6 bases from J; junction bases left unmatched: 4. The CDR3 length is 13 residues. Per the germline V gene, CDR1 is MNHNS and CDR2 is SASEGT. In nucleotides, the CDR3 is TGTGCCAGCAGTGAGACAGGGCGATCTGAAGCTTTCTTT. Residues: CASSETGRSEAFF.

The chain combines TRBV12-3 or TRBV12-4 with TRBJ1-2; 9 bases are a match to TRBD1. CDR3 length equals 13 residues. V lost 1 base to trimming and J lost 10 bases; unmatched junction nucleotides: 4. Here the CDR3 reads CASSLGTGVFYTF. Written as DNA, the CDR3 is TGTGCCAGCAGTTTAGGGACAGGGGTTTTCTACACCTTC.

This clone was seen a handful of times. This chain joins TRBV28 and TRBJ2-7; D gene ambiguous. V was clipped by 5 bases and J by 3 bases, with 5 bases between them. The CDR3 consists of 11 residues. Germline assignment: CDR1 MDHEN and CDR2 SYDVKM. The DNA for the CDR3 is TGTGCCAGCAGTCAGATCTACGAGCAGTACTTC. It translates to CASSQIYEQYF.

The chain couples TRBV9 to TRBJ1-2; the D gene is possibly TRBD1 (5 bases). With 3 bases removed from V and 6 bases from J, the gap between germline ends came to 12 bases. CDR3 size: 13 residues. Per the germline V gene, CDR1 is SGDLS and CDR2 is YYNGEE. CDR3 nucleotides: TGTGCCAGCAGCGACGGGACTAGTGATGGCTACACCTTC. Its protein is CASSDGTSDGYTF.

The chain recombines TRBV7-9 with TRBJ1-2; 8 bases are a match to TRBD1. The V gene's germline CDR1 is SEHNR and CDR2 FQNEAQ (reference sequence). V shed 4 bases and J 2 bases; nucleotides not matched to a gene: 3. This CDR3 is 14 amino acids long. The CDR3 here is CASSWAGGNYGYTF. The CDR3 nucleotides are TGTGCCAGCAGCTGGGCAGGGGGCAACTATGGCTACACCTTC.

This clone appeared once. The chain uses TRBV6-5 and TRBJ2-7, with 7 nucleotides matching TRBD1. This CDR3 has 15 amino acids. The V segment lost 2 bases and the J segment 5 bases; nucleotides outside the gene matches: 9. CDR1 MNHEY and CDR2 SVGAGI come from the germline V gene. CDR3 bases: TGTGCCAGCAGTTACCATGGACAGGCTGCTAACGAGCAGTACTTC. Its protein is CASSYHGQAANEQYF.

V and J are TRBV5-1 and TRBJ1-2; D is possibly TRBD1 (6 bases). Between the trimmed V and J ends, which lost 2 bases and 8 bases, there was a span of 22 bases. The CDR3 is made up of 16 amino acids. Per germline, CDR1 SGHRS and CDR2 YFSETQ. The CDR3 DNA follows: TGCGCCAGCAGCTTCGGGGGGGCGCGAAAGGATCGCGGCTACACCTTC. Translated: CASSFGGARKDRGYTF.

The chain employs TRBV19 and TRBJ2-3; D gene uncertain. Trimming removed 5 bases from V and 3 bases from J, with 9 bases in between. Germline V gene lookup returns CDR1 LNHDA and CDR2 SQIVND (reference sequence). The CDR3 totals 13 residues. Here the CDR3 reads CASSSRNTDTQYF. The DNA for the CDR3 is TGTGCCAGTAGTTCGAGAAATACAGATACGCAGTATTTT.

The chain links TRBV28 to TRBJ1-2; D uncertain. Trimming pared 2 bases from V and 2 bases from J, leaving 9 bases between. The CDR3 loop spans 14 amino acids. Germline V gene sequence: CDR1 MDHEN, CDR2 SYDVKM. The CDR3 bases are TGTGCCAGCAGTTTACAGTACAACAACTATGGCTACACCTTC. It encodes CASSLQYNNYGYTF.

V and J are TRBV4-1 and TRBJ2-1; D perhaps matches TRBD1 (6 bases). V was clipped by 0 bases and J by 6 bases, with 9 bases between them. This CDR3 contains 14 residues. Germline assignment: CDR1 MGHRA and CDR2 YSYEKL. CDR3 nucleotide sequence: TGCGCCAGCAGCCAAGAAGGGACACGCAATGAGCAGTTCTTC. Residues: CASSQEGTRNEQFF.

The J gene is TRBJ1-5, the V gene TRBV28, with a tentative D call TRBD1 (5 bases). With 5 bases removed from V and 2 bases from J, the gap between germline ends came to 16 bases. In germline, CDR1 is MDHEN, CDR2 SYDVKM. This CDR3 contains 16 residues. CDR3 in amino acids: CASSPGRGWGNQPQHF. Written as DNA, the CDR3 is TGTGCCAGCAGTCCCGGAAGGGGCTGGGGCAATCAGCCCCAGCATTTT. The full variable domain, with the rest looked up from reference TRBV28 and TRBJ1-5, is DVKVTQSSRYLVKRTGEKVFLECVQDMDHENMFWYRQDPGLGLRLIYFSYDVKMKEKGDIPEGYSVSREKKERFSLILESASTNQTSMYLCASSPGRGWGNQPQHFGDGTRLSIL.

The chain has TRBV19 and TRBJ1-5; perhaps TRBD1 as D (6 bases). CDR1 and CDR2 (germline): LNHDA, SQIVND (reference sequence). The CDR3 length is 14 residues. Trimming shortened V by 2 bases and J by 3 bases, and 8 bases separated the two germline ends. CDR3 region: CASSIQGYNQPQHF. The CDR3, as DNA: TGTGCCAGTAGTATACAGGGGTACAATCAGCCCCAGCATTTT.

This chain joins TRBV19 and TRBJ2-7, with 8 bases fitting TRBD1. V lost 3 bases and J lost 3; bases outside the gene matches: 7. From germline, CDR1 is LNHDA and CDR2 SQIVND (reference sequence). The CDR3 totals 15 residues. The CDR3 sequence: CASSIGTGPLYEQYF. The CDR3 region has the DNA TGTGCCAGTAGTATTGGGACAGGTCCTCTCTACGAGCAGTACTTC.

In DNA, the CDR3 is TGTGCCAGCACCAAGAACGGGGTCCTAGGAAACACCATATATTTT. This translates into CASTKNGVLGNTIYF. The chain has TRBV2 and TRBJ1-3; D ambiguous. The CDR3 totals 15 residues. Trimming shortened V by 7 bases and J by 4 bases, and 17 bases separated the two germline ends. Germline V lookup: CDR1 SNHLY, CDR2 FYNNEI.

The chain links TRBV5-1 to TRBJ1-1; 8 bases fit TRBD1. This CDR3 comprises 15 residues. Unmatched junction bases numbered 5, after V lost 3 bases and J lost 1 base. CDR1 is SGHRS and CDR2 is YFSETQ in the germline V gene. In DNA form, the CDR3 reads TGCGCCAGCAGCTCTTCGGACAGGGCGAACACTGAAGCTTTCTTT. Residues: CASSSSDRANTEAFF.

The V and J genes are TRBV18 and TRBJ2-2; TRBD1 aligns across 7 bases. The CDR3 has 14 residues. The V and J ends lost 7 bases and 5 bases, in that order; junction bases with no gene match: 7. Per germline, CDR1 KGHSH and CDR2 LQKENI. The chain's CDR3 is CASFGTVWTGELFF. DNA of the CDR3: TGTGCCAGCTTTGGGACAGTTTGGACCGGGGAGCTGTTTTTT.

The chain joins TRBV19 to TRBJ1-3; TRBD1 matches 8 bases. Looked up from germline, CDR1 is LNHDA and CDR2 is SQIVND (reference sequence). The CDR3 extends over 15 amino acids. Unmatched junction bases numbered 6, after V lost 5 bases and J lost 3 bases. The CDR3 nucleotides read TGTGCCAGTAGTCCCGACAGGGGTGGTGGAAACACCATATATTTT. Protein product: CASSPDRGGGNTIYF.

This CDR3 reads CASSNQYRGSGNTIYF. CDR3 nucleotides: TGTGCCAGCAGCAATCAATATAGGGGCTCTGGAAACACCATATATTTT. This chain connects TRBV5-5 to TRBJ1-3, with a weak D call TRBD1 (5 bases). Per the germline V gene, CDR1 is SGHKS and CDR2 is YYEKEE (reference sequence). The length of the CDR3 is 16 residues. V lost 4 bases and J 0 bases, leaving 14 bases between the germline ends.

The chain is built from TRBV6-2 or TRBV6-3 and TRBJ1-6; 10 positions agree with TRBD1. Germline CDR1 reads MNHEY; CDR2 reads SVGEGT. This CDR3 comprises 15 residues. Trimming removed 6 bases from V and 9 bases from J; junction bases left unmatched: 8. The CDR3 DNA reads TGTGCCAGCAGCCCCGGACAGGGGGTTTCTTCACCCCTCCACTTT. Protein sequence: CASSPGQGVSSPLHF.

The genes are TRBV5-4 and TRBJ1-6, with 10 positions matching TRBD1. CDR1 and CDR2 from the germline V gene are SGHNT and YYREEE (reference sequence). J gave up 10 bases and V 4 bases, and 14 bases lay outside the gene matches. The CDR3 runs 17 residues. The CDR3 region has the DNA TGTGCCAGCAGCGATCCGGGACAGGGGAGTTTAGGGTCACCCCTCCACTTT. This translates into CASSDPGQGSLGSPLHF.